These 12 T cell receptor beta chains share one sample of origin, sequenced in a study of response to subunit inactivated influenza vaccine. TCRdb independently ran MiXCR on the RT-PCR reads; one entry per CDR3 protein. The sample lists more than 700,000 distinct CDR3 sequences, around 20% occurring once. The source was PBMCs from blood, collected about 5 days after vaccination. The receptors were gathered from a man in his fifties who received an inactivated influenza vaccine.

This clonotype has more than one count but fewer than ten. The V and J genes are TRBV10-3 and TRBJ2-1; 10 bases are a match to TRBD2. This CDR3 is built from 14 residues. Losses at the gene ends were 2 bases for V and 10 bases for J; bases not matched to a gene: 5. The germline V gene encodes CDR1 ENHRY and CDR2 SYGVKD. The CDR3 nucleotides read TGTGCCATCAGTGAGATAACTAGCGGGGCAGAGCAGTTCTTC. Amino acid sequence: CAISEITSGAEQFF.

This chain connects TRBV7-2 to TRBJ2-1; D possibly corresponds to TRBD1 (5 bases). This CDR3 is 14 amino acids long. Germline CDR1 SGHTA, CDR2 FQGNSA. Trimming shortened V by 4 bases and J by 6 bases, and 13 bases separated the two germline ends. The CDR3 region has the DNA TGTGCCAGCAGCTCAGTTGAGACAGCCAATGAGCAGTTCTTC. Amino acid sequence: CASSSVETANEQFF.

The chain employs TRBV20-1 and TRBJ2-7, with D maybe TRBD1 (7 bases). The germline CDR1 and CDR2 sequences are DFQATT and SNEGSKA (reference sequence). The CDR3 length is 15 residues. V was trimmed by 2 bases and J by 2 bases, leaving 16 bases between them. CDR3 nucleotide sequence: TGCAGTGCTAGACCGGGGCAGGGGGGCCCCTACGAGCAGTACTTC. Its translation: CSARPGQGGPYEQYF.

The sample holds a few counts of this clonotype. The CDR3 sequence is CASSYVGDGTQYF. CDR3 sequence (DNA): TGTGCCAGCAGTTACGTCGGGGATGGGACCCAGTACTTC. The J gene is TRBJ2-5, the V gene TRBV6-2 or TRBV6-3; a possible D gene is TRBD2 (5 bases). Germline V lookup: CDR1 MNHEY, CDR2 SVGEGT. Trimming took off 2 bases at V and 7 bases at J, with 11 bases between the two ends. CDR3 size: 13 residues.

This clonotype was seen only a few times. The genes are TRBV6-2 or TRBV6-3 and TRBJ2-5, with D perhaps matching TRBD1 (6 bases). The CDR3 consists of 15 residues. The V and J ends lost 5 bases and 1 base respectively, with 14 bases between them. Germline V gene lookup returns CDR1 MNHEY and CDR2 SVGEGT. The CDR3 spells CASSRDRLRQETQYF. The CDR3 DNA reads as TGTGCCAGCAGTCGAGACAGGCTTCGCCAAGAGACCCAGTACTTC.

This clonotype was observed many times. At one boundary the junction diverges from the germline segment, which might be a read error. The chain has TRBV20-1 and TRBJ1-1; 8 bases align to TRBD1. The germline gives CDR1 DFQATT, CDR2 SNEGSKA (reference sequence). The CDR3 covers 9 residues. CDR3 loop: CSATYRDRF. The CDR3 bases are TGCAGTGCTACGTACCGGGACAGGTTT.

The V call is TRBV29-1, the J call TRBJ2-2; TRBD1 matches 9 bases. Germline CDR1 is SQVTM and CDR2 is ANQGSEA. Unmatched junction bases numbered 8, after V lost 6 bases and J lost 6 bases. CDR3 length equals 14 residues. The CDR3 spells CSVTGTGTPGELFF. CDR3 DNA: TGCAGCGTGACCGGGACAGGGACCCCCGGGGAGCTGTTTTTT.

The genes are TRBV7-9 and TRBJ2-5; D is uncertain. CDR1 is SEHNR and CDR2 is FQNEAQ in the germline V gene (reference sequence). There are 14 residues in the CDR3. The V and J ends lost 1 base and 5 bases respectively, with 11 bases between them. The DNA for the CDR3 is TGTGCCAGCAGCTTAGGTACAAACTGGGAGACCCAGTACTTC. Amino acid sequence: CASSLGTNWETQYF.

To note about this clonotype: An end of the junction differs from the germline gene, which may be a read error. This chain uses TRBV2 with TRBJ1-2; 9 nucleotides agree with TRBD1. CDR3 length equals 12 residues. The germline gives CDR1 SNHLY, CDR2 FYNNEI. DNA of the CDR3: TGTGCCAGCAGTGAAGAGGACTACAGGGGGCCCTTC. Residues: CASSEEDYRGPF.

The chain is built from TRBV11-1 and TRBJ2-6; D call uncertain. In germline, CDR1 is SGHAT, CDR2 FQDESV (reference sequence). The CDR3 contains 19 residues. Trimming left V 5 bases short and J 0 bases short, with 20 bases between. Here the CDR3 reads CASSQGPRLWTSGANVLTF. The CDR3 DNA sequence: TGTGCCAGCAGCCAAGGCCCAAGACTTTGGACCTCTGGGGCCAACGTCCTGACTTTC.

This clonotype was detected only once. The chain recombines TRBV6-1 with TRBJ2-7, with TRBD1 matching over 10 bases. This CDR3 is 16 amino acids long. Germline lookup yields CDR1 MNHNS and CDR2 SASEGT. The V gene end was trimmed by 6 bases and the J gene end by 0 bases; junction bases not matched to a gene: 8. The CDR3 DNA sequence: TGTGCCAGCAGCCCGACAGGGGGCTATAGCTCCTACGAGCAGTACTTC. Translation gives CASSPTGGYSSYEQYF.

The chain carries TRBV24-1 and TRBJ2-3; D may match TRBD1 or TRBD2 (5 bases each). CDR1 and CDR2 (germline): KGHDR, SFDVKD. The CDR3 length is 17 residues. Between the trimmed V and J ends, which lost 4 bases and 1 base, there was a span of 17 bases. The CDR3 sequence is CATSETRPLGGTDTQYF. The CDR3, as DNA: TGTGCCACCAGTGAAACCCGACCCCTGGGGGGCACAGATACGCAGTATTTT.